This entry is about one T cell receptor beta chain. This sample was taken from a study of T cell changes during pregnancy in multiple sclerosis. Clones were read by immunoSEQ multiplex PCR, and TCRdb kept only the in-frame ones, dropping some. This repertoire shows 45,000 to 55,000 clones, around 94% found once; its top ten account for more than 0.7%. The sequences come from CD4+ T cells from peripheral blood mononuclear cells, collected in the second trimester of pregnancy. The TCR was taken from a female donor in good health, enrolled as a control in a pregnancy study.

The CDR3 nucleotides read TGTGCCTGGAGCGATCCACGGCGAGGTGAAAAACTGTTTTTT. Translation: CAWSDPRRGEKLFF. The chain joins TRBV30 to TRBJ1-4; D unresolved. CDR1 is GTSNPN, CDR2 SVGIG, per germline (reference sequence). The V end was cut by 3 bases, the J end by 7 bases, with 15 bases between. This CDR3 has 14 residues. Supplemented by reference TRBV30 and TRBJ1-4, the full variable domain reads SQTIHQWPATLVQPVGSPLSLECTVEGTSNPNLYWYRQAAGRGLQLLFYSVGIGQISSEVPQNLSASRPQDRQFILSSKKLLLSDSGFYLCAWSDPRRGEKLFFGSGTQLSVL.